This T cell receptor beta chain appears in the sequencing data of a study of blood T cell repertoires in COVID-19. Study-wide background: The United States, Italy and Spain provided the acute and convalescent COVID-19 samples. T cells, B-cell-depleted T cells, or PBMCs provided the cDNA or gDNA that served as material.

V shed 8 bases and J shed 2 bases, with 12 bases lying between them. Per the germline V gene, CDR1 is LNHNV and CDR2 is YYDKDF (reference sequence). CDR3 length: 13 amino acids. As handled by the study authors: It was from reference gene primer amplification that nucleated cell counts were estimated. Method: immunoSEQ multiplex PCR; TCRdb's copy keeps in-frame clones and lacks some. V, J and clone size are those of that table, while D and trimming were read from the DNA. In the table there are around 140,000 clones, roughly 89% of which are singletons. The sample comprised peripheral blood. The source of this sequence is a human donor in a cohort sampled during active COVID-19. This chain connects TRBV15 to TRBJ1-2; D is possibly TRBD1 (6 bases). The CDR3 sequence: CATRDTTNYGYTF. In DNA, the CDR3 is TGTGCCACCCGGGACACGACGAACTATGGCTACACCTTC.